This T cell receptor (beta chain) emerged from a study of blood T cell repertoires in COVID-19. Study context: Samples taken during acute and convalescent COVID-19 were collected in the United States, Italy and Spain. The cDNA or gDNA used as material had been derived from T cells, B-cell-depleted T cells, or PBMCs.

Sequencing was performed with immunoSEQ multiplex PCR; in TCRdb, only in-frame clones are kept and a portion is missing. The table has approximately 230,000 clones, about 86% seen once; the top ten hold 1.3% to 1.5%. The CDR3 consists of 16 residues. Germline CDR1 is LNHDA and CDR2 is SQIVND (reference sequence). V dropped 2 bases and J dropped 0 bases, with 11 bases sitting between them. This clonotype was obtained from a man older than 75 with acute or convalescent COVID-19. The genes are TRBV19 and TRBJ1-5, with TRBD1 as a possible D gene (5 bases). The source material was peripheral blood. The CDR3 DNA reads TGTGCCAGTAGTATAATGGGGCCGATTAGCAATCAGCCCCAGCATTTT. This gives the protein CASSIMGPISNQPQHF. Using reference TRBV19 and TRBJ1-5 for the parts outside the CDR3, the full variable domain is DGGITQSPKYLFRKEGQNVTLSCEQNLNHDAMYWYRQDPGQGLRLIYYSQIVNDFQKGDIAEGYSVSREKKESFPLTVTSAQKNPTAFYLCASSIMGPISNQPQHFGDGTRLSIL.